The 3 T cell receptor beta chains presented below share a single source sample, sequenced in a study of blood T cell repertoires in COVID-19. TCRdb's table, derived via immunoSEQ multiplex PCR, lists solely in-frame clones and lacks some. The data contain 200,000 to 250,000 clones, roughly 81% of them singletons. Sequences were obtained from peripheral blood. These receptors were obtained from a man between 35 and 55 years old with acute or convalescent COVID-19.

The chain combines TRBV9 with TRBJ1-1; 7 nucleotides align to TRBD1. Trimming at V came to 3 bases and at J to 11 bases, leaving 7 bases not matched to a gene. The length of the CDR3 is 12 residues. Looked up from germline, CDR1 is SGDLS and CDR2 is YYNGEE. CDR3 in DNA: TGTGCCAGCAGCGCCGAAAGGGGACAGGCTTTCTTT. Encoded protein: CASSAERGQAFF.

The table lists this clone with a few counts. The CDR3 DNA sequence: TGTGCCAGCAGTAGCCAAGGGGCAGGGTCCTACGAGCAGTACTTC. Translation: CASSSQGAGSYEQYF. V and J are TRBV28 and TRBJ2-7; tentatively, D is TRBD1 (5 bases). Germline CDR1 and CDR2: MDHEN and SYDVKM. This CDR3 has 15 amino acids. Trimming pared 5 bases from V and 1 base from J, leaving 15 bases between.

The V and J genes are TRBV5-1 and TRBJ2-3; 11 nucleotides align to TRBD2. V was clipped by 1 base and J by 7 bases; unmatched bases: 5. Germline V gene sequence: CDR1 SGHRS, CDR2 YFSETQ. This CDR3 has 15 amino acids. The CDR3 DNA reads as TGCGCCAGCAGCTTGACTAGCGGGGGCCCCAATACGCAGTATTTT. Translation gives CASSLTSGGPNTQYF.